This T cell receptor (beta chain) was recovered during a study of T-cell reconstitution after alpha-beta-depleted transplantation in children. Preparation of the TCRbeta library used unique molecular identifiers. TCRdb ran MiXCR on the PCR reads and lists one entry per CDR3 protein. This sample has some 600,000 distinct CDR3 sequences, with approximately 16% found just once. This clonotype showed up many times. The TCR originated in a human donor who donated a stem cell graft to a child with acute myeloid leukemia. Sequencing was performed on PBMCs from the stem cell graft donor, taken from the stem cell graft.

The CDR3: CSARDRDREYEQYV. The CDR3 nucleotides read TGCAGTGCTAGAGATCGGGACAGGGAATACGAGCAGTACGTC. The J gene is TRBJ2-7, the V gene TRBV20-1, with 9 bases matching TRBD1. Germline V CDR1 and CDR2: DFQATT, SNEGSKA (reference sequence). The V and J ends lost 0 bases and 4 bases, in that order; junction bases with no gene match: 4. CDR3 size: 14 residues.